This T cell receptor (beta chain) was sequenced in a study of blood T cell repertoires in COVID-19. At the level of the study: Acute and convalescent COVID-19 samples came from the United States, Italy and Spain. T cells, B-cell-depleted T cells, or PBMCs supplied cDNA or gDNA.

The CDR3 runs 15 residues. Germline-derived CDR1 and CDR2 are MDHEN and SYDVKM. V was clipped by 4 bases and J by 1 base, with 11 bases between them. In the original processing: It was from reference gene primer amplification that nucleated cell counts were estimated. Clones were sequenced by immunoSEQ multiplex PCR, and TCRdb holds only the in-frame ones, with some missing. That table furnishes V, J and clone size, whereas the DNA furnished D and trimming. The sample yields around 250,000 clones, roughly 90% seen once. Sequenced input: peripheral blood. The TCR originated in a man aged 55 to 70 with acute or convalescent COVID-19. The chain joins TRBV28 to TRBJ1-5; maybe TRBD1 (6 bases). Here the CDR3 DNA reads TGTGCCAGCAGTTCCAGGGGTTCAAGCAATCAGCCCCAGCATTTT. Amino acid sequence: CASSSRGSSNQPQHF.